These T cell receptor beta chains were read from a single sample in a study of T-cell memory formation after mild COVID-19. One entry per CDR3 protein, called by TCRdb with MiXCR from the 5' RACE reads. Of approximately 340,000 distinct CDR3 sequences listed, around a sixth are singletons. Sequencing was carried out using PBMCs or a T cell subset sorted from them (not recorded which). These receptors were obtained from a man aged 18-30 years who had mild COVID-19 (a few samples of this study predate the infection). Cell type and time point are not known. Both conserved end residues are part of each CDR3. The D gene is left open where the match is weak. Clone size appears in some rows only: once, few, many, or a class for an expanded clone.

TGCAGTGCTGACCCAACTAATGAAAAACTGTTTTTT	CSADPTNEKLFF	TRBV20-1	TRBJ1-4	-	-
TGTGCCACCAGTGGAGCCGGGGATGAGCAGTTCTTC	CATSGAGDEQFF	TRBV24-1	TRBJ2-1	-	many
TGTGCCAGCAGCTTAGGGGGCGGGGACAGGGTACCGCAGTTCTTC	CASSLGGGDRVPQFF	TRBV7-2	TRBJ2-1	TRBD1	many
TGTGCCAGCAGCTTGAGCGCAGGGTCGGTGAGCAATCAGCCCCAGCATTTT	CASSLSAGSVSNQPQHF	TRBV7-9	TRBJ1-5	-	-
TGCGCCAGCAGGAGCAGCAGGGACGGCTACACCTTC	CASRSSRDGYTF	TRBV5-1	TRBJ1-2	-	-
TGTGCCAGCAGTACTCTGGACAGAAATTCTAACTATGGCTACACCTTC	CASSTLDRNSNYGYTF	TRBV27	TRBJ1-2	-	few
TGTGCCAGCAGCTTAGGGGCGTATCCTATCGAGACCCAGTACTTC	CASSLGAYPIETQYF	TRBV7-2	TRBJ2-5	-	few
TGTGCCAGCAGCTTAGACGGAAACTCTGGAAACACCATATATTTT	CASSLDGNSGNTIYF	TRBV7-9	TRBJ1-3	-	-
TGCGCCAGCAGTCAATCGGGGCCGGAGGACAGCCTCTATGGCTACACCTTC	CASSQSGPEDSLYGYTF	TRBV23-1	TRBJ1-2	-	few
TGCAGTGCTAGGGGGACAGCCAATTCACCCCTCCACTTT	CSARGTANSPLHF	TRBV20-1	TRBJ1-6	TRBD1	few
TGTGCCAGCAGTTTCCCGGGGTCGAATGAGCAGTTCTTC	CASSFPGSNEQFF	TRBV27	TRBJ2-1	-	-
TGTGCCACCAGTGATCCCCGAAGGGGTACCGGGGAGCTGTTTTTT	CATSDPRRGTGELFF	TRBV24-1	TRBJ2-2	-	-
TGTGCCAGCAGTCCCTCGATGCAAGAGACCCAGTACTTC	CASSPSMQETQYF	TRBV6-5	TRBJ2-5	-	few
TGTGCCAGCAGGCCACCCGGGCTCTGGGGCTACACCTTC	CASRPPGLWGYTF	TRBV27	TRBJ1-2	-	few
TGCGCCAGCAGCTCGAAACCTCAGCAGAACACTGAAGCTTTCTTT	CASSSKPQQNTEAFF	TRBV5-1	TRBJ1-1	-	-
TGCGCCAGCAGCCAAGAAGCCTTTACAGATACGCAGTATTTT	CASSQEAFTDTQYF	TRBV4-3	TRBJ2-3	-	-
TGTGCCAGCAGTTACTCCCGTTACACTGAAGCTTTCTTT	CASSYSRYTEAFF	TRBV6-5	TRBJ1-1	-	few